This T cell receptor beta chain was found in a study of blood T cell repertoires in COVID-19. Study overall: The United States, Italy and Spain were the sources of the acute and convalescent COVID-19 samples. PBMCs, B-cell-depleted T cells, or T cells provided the cDNA or gDNA that made up the material.

Study processing details: Using reference gene primer amplification, nucleated cell counts were estimated. Method: immunoSEQ multiplex PCR; TCRdb's copy keeps in-frame clones and lacks some. From that table come the V and J calls and clone size; the DNA was used to work out D and trimming. The sample comprises about 140,000 clones, 76% of which are singletons, and 3.5% to 5% rests with the top ten. The CDR3 sequence is 16 residues long. J gave up 7 bases and V 0 bases, and 9 bases lay outside the gene matches. Germline CDR1 and CDR2: SEHNR and FQNEAQ (reference sequence). V is TRBV7-9 and J is TRBJ2-7; 10 bases are shared with TRBD2. The sequenced sample was peripheral blood. The TCR sequence derives from a woman aged 80 or older with active or convalescent COVID-19. The DNA of the CDR3 is TGTGCCAGCAGCTTAGCGGAGAGCGGGGGGGCAGGTGAGCAGTACTTC. Encoded protein: CASSLAESGGAGEQYF.